This TCR beta chain was sequenced for a study of molecular identifiers for immune sequencing clone quantification. TCRdb passed the PCR reads through MiXCR, listing each CDR3 protein once. The table includes over 600,000 distinct CDR3 sequences, approximately 20% detected once. Germline CDR1 reads LGHNA; CDR2 reads YSLEER. This CDR3 is built from 18 residues. Trimming took off 0 bases at V and 1 base at J, with 16 bases between the two ends. The material sequenced was naive CD8+ T cells from blood, with Jurkat cell RNA spiked in. The subset is: FACS-sorted CD8+CD4-CCR7+CD45RA+ naive T cells. The chain has TRBV4-3 and TRBJ2-1; no firm D call. This clonotype was sampled from a human donor in good health. Some libraries in this study had Jurkat cell RNA spiked in. The CDR3 DNA sequence: TGCGCCAGCAGCCAAGATTCAGGTATTGGTTTTTCCTACAATGAGCAGTTCTTC. As protein: CASSQDSGIGFSYNEQFF.